These 12 T cell receptor beta chains came from one sample sequenced in a study of cytomegalovirus exposure and HLA in healthy donors. Amplification used 60 Vbeta primers and 13 Jbeta primers. The protocol was immunoSEQ multiplex PCR, while the TCRdb copy is restricted to in-frame clones and leaves out a portion. The sample carries 100,000 to 150,000 clones, approximately 80% recorded once. Sample: PBMCs. Receptors were obtained from a woman aged 40 to 50 in good health and CMV-seropositive.

V and J are TRBV7-2 and TRBJ2-3; possible D gene TRBD2, 5 bases. CDR3 length: 14 amino acids. V shed 1 base and J shed 5 bases, with 10 bases lying between them. CDR1 SGHTA and CDR2 FQGNSA come from the germline V gene. The CDR3 DNA sequence: TGTGCCAGCAGCTTAGTTGAGGGCCAAGATACGCAGTATTTT. It translates to CASSLVEGQDTQYF.

This clone has a handful of counts. The genes are TRBV19 and TRBJ2-7; D not resolved. CDR3 length equals 12 residues. The germline V and J ends were trimmed by 11 bases and 4 bases, with 15 bases remaining between them. From germline, CDR1 is LNHDA and CDR2 SQIVND (reference sequence). The CDR3 protein is CAAAAVPYEQYF. The CDR3 DNA is TGTGCCGCGGCGGCCGTGCCGTACGAGCAGTACTTC.

The chain employs TRBV11-2 and TRBJ1-3, with D possibly matching TRBD1 (5 bases). V lost 5 bases, J lost 5 bases, and 13 bases lay in between. Per the germline V gene, CDR1 is SGHAT and CDR2 is FQNNGV. The CDR3 totals 14 residues. CDR3 region: CASSRFDSRNTIYF. CDR3 nucleotide sequence: TGTGCCAGCAGCCGGTTCGACAGCCGAAACACCATATATTTT.

The V and J genes are TRBV13 and TRBJ2-7, with D perhaps matching TRBD1 (5 bases). There are 13 residues in the CDR3. Germline loops: CDR1 PRHDT, CDR2 FYEKMQ (reference sequence). V was shortened by 3 bases and J by 4 bases, with 10 bases between the two germline ends. DNA of the CDR3: TGTGCCAGCAGCTTGGGGCCGACGTACGAGCAGTACTTC. This translates into CASSLGPTYEQYF. Using reference TRBV13 and TRBJ2-7 for the parts outside the CDR3, the full variable domain is AAGVIQSPRHLIKEKRETATLKCYPIPRHDTVYWYQQGPGQDPQFLISFYEKMQSDKGSIPDRFSAQQFSDYHSELNMSSLELGDSALYFCASSLGPTYEQYFGPGTRLTVT.

V and J are TRBV28 and TRBJ1-1, with 7 bases identical to TRBD1. CDR1 MDHEN and CDR2 SYDVKM come from the germline V gene. V dropped 2 bases and J dropped 1; count of bases not matched to a gene: 1. The CDR3 is 14 amino acids. The CDR3 protein is CASSLRQGNTEAFF. The CDR3 DNA reads TGTGCCAGCAGTTTAAGACAGGGGAACACTGAAGCTTTCTTT.

This clone was picked up a small number of times. The V and J genes are TRBV7-2 and TRBJ2-2; D perhaps matches TRBD2 (5 bases). The CDR3 covers 13 residues. Per the germline V gene, CDR1 is SGHTA and CDR2 is FQGNSA. Trimming stripped 3 bases from V and 7 bases from J, with 9 bases between. The CDR3 nucleotides read TGTGCCAGCAGCTTTCGAGGGATCGGGGAGCTGTTTTTT. Encoded protein: CASSFRGIGELFF. The variable domain in full, completed from reference TRBV7-2 and TRBJ2-2, reads GAGVSQSPSNKVTEKGKDVELRCDPISGHTALYWYRQSLGQGLEFLIYFQGNSAPDKSGLPSDRFSAERTGGSVSTLTIQRTQQEDSAVYLCASSFRGIGELFFGEGSRLTVL.

V gene TRBV28 combines with J gene TRBJ2-2, with TRBD1 identical over 10 bases. The CDR3 length is 16 residues. Trimming at V came to 5 bases and at J to 5 bases, leaving 8 bases not matched to a gene. The germline CDR1 and CDR2 sequences are MDHEN and SYDVKM. As DNA, the CDR3 is TGTGCCAGCAGTACCTCACCGGGACAGGGGACCGGGGAGCTGTTTTTT. Translated: CASSTSPGQGTGELFF. The full variable domain, its missing parts supplied by reference TRBV28 and TRBJ2-2, is DVKVTQSSRYLVKRTGEKVFLECVQDMDHENMFWYRQDPGLGLRLIYFSYDVKMKEKGDIPEGYSVSREKKERFSLILESASTNQTSMYLCASSTSPGQGTGELFFGEGSRLTVL.

This chain links TRBV5-1 with TRBJ1-5, with TRBD1 as a possible D gene (5 bases). From germline, CDR1 is SGHRS and CDR2 YFSETQ. The CDR3 contains 14 residues. Between the trimmed V and J ends, which lost 1 base and 7 bases, there was a span of 12 bases. The CDR3 coding sequence is TGCGCCAGCAGCTTGTCGGGGGATGGACAGCCCCAGCATTTT. Translated, it gives CASSLSGDGQPQHF.

J is TRBJ2-5 and V is TRBV2; 9 nucleotides agree with TRBD1. V trimming: 5 bases; J trimming: 0 bases; junction bases outside the gene matches: 1. CDR3 length: 14 amino acids. Germline lookup yields CDR1 SNHLY and CDR2 FYNNEI. In nucleotides, the CDR3 is TGTGCCAGCAGTCGGGACAGGGACCAAGAGACCCAGTACTTC. Residues: CASSRDRDQETQYF.

The CDR3, as DNA: TGTGCCAGTAATCAGGGTGTTGGACAGCCCCAGCATTTT. Residues: CASNQGVGQPQHF. The chain couples TRBV19 to TRBJ1-5; TRBD1 is a possible D gene (5 bases). The CDR3 runs 13 residues. Germline V gene sequence: CDR1 LNHDA, CDR2 SQIVND (reference sequence). Trimming left V 7 bases short and J 7 bases short, with 14 bases between.

V gene TRBV7-6 combines with J gene TRBJ2-1, with D possibly TRBD2 on 6 matching bases. V lost 1 base and J 6 bases, leaving 19 bases between the germline ends. The length of the CDR3 is 17 residues. Per the germline V gene, CDR1 is SGHVS and CDR2 is FNYEAQ. In nucleotides, the CDR3 is TGTGCCAGCAGCTTAGGTTGGGACTCGACGAGACCCAATGAGCAGTTCTTC. Translation gives CASSLGWDSTRPNEQFF.

The V gene is TRBV4-1, the J gene TRBJ2-1, with a tentative D call TRBD1 (5 bases). The ends were cut back, 1 base at V and 3 bases at J, with 10 bases in the middle. CDR3 length equals 15 residues. Germline CDR1 is MGHRA and CDR2 is YSYEKL. The CDR3 region is CASSQVARGYNEQFF. The CDR3 DNA reads TGCGCCAGCAGCCAAGTAGCTAGGGGCTACAATGAGCAGTTCTTC.